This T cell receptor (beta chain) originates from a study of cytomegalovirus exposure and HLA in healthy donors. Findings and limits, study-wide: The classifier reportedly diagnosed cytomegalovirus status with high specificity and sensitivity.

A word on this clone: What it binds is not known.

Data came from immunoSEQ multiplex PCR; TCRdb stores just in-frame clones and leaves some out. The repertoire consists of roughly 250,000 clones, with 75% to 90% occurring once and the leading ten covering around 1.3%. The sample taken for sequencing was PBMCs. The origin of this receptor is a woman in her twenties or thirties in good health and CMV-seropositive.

The CDR3 DNA reads as TGTGCCAGCCATGCGGGGGGACACGCCTACGAGCAGTACTTC. It codes for CASHAGGHAYEQYF. The chain uses TRBV28 and TRBJ2-7, with 8 bases lining up with TRBD2. V lost 8 bases, J lost 2 bases, and 8 bases stayed unmatched. In germline, CDR1 is MDHEN, CDR2 SYDVKM. The CDR3 is 14 residues long.